The 32 T cell receptor beta chains given below trace back to one sample, sequenced in a study of tumor-infiltrating lymphocytes in primary liver carcinoma. Production of TCR beta cDNA used around 0.45 ug total RNA together with a constant-region primer. It was through three nested multiplex PCR rounds of slightly modified ARM-PCR that TCR beta libraries arose. Two initial PCR rounds of ten to eleven cycles each paired TRBV1-TRBV30 forward primers with a C-beta reverse primer. TCRdb passed the multiplex PCR reads through MiXCR, listing each CDR3 protein once. The sample includes fewer than 400,000 distinct CDR3 sequences, around three fifths of them seen just once. Out of unsorted whole blood came the blood RNA, and germline DNA was extracted as well. Sequencing was performed on peripheral blood. The source is a woman aged 25-40 years with primary liver carcinoma and hepatitis B virus infection.

A remark on this clonotype: A much larger clone lies a single base off, so this may be a read error. Here the CDR3 reads CTSSNPGLGYGGEQFF. The DNA of the CDR3 is TGTACCAGCAGCAATCCGGGACTAGGGTACGGGGGTGAGCAGTTCTTC. The chain links TRBV12-3 or TRBV12-4 to TRBJ2-1, with 8 bases that match TRBD2. The CDR3 sequence is 16 residues long.

This clonotype was observed a single time. This rearrangement joins TRBV6-6 to TRBJ2-5, with D perhaps TRBD1 (6 bases). Per the germline V gene, CDR1 is MNHNY and CDR2 is SVGAGI (reference sequence). Trimming pared 7 bases from V and 4 bases from J, leaving 22 bases between. The CDR3 totals 16 residues. CDR3 sequence reads: CASTPHRQGKRETQYF. In nucleotides, the CDR3 is TGTGCCAGCACCCCCCATCGGCAGGGGAAACGAGAGACCCAGTACTTC.

This clonotype showed up many times. One end of the junction fails to match germline, which may point to a read error. This chain joins TRBV29-1 and TRBJ1-1; D gene uncertain. The germline CDR1 and CDR2 sequences are SQVTM and ANQGSEA. This CDR3 spans 12 amino acids. The CDR3 loop reads CSVEVARKGPRF. DNA for the CDR3: TGCAGCGTTGAAGTAGCCCGGAAAGGTCCCCGCTTT.

The sample holds many counts of this clonotype. V is TRBV6-2 or TRBV6-3 and J is TRBJ2-1; D possibly corresponds to TRBD2 (6 bases). Germline CDR1 reads MNHEY; CDR2 reads SVGEGT. Between the trimmed V and J ends, which lost 5 bases and 15 bases, there was a span of 14 bases. CDR3 length equals 11 residues. The CDR3 DNA reads as TGTGCCAGCAGTCCGGGACTTGGCCTGTTCTTC. As protein: CASSPGLGLFF.

As regards this clonotype: This could be a read error, since a much larger clone is one nucleotide away. This rearrangement joins TRBV4-1 to TRBJ1-2, with D possibly being TRBD1 (5 bases). Germline-derived CDR1 and CDR2 are MGHRA and YSYEKL. The CDR3 has 16 amino acids. The CDR3 here is CASSQRSGTDGYGCTF. CDR3 in DNA: TGCGCCAGCAGCCAACGATCCGGGACGGACGGCTATGGCTGCACCTTC.

Details on this clonotype: Its ends do not fully match the called genes, so a read error is possible. V and J are TRBV6-6 and TRBJ1-3; tentative D call: TRBD1 (5 bases). CDR3 length: 18 residues. Germline assignment: CDR1 MNHNY and CDR2 SVGAGI (reference sequence). Written as DNA, the CDR3 is TGTGCCGGCAGTTACTCCGGCCAGGGTGGGGAGTCTGGAAACACCATATATTTT. Protein: CAGSYSGQGGESGNTIYF.

V usage is TRBV12-3 or TRBV12-4 and J usage is TRBJ2-3; D is uncertain. Trimming left V 1 base short and J 0 bases short, with 11 bases between. CDR3 length: 16 residues. CDR3 in amino acids: CASSLVGQSSTDTQYF. The CDR3 DNA reads TGTGCCAGCAGTTTAGTAGGTCAGTCCAGCACAGATACGCAGTATTTT.

Regarding this clonotype: This may be a read error: a much more frequent sequence differs by one nucleotide. V is TRBV4-2 and J is TRBJ2-7; D remains unclear. CDR1 and CDR2 (germline): LGHNA, YNFKEQ. The CDR3 runs 12 residues. The CDR3 DNA reads as TGTGCCAGCAGCCAAGAGCTAGGCGAGCTGTACTTC. The encoded protein is CASSQELGELYF.

The chain employs TRBV12-3 or TRBV12-4 and TRBJ2-6; no firm D call. V was cut by 7 bases and J by 2 bases, with 9 bases left in between. This CDR3 has 14 residues. CDR3: CASNLGPGANVLTF. Written as DNA, the CDR3 is TGTGCCAGCAATTTGGGCCCTGGGGCCAACGTCCTGACTTTC.

Details on this clonotype: Likely a read error: the CDR3 ends without its conserved phenylalanine or tryptophan. The chain joins TRBV10-3 to TRBJ2-3; D may match TRBD1 or TRBD2 (5 bases each). With 4 bases removed from V and 11 bases from J, the gap between germline ends came to 16 bases. The CDR3 consists of 13 residues. CDR1 ENHRY and CDR2 SYGVKD come from the germline V gene. This CDR3 reads CAISAGTEPGQYV. CDR3 nucleotides: TGTGCCATCAGTGCCGGGACGGAACCTGGGCAGTATGTT.

To note about this clonotype: A junction boundary mismatches the germline segment, possibly from a read error. The V call is TRBV11-2, the J call TRBJ2-7; D is unclear. The CDR3 is 13 residues long. Germline V gene lookup returns CDR1 SGHAT and CDR2 FQNNGV. The CDR3 reads CASSFLGHYEQYF. The CDR3 nucleotides read TGTGCCAGCAGCTTTCTAGGGCACTACGAGCAATACTTC.

The CDR3 protein is CASSNADSFSEQFF. CDR3 bases: TGTGCCAGCAGCAATGCGGACAGTTTCTCAGAGCAGTTCTTC. This rearrangement joins TRBV4-2 to TRBJ2-1; weak D call: TRBD1 (6 bases). This CDR3 region has 14 residues. The germline V gene encodes CDR1 LGHNA and CDR2 YNFKEQ. V lost 5 bases to trimming and J lost 10 bases, with 18 bases between them.

This clonotype was found many times. The V and J genes are TRBV6-5 and TRBJ2-4; 8 bases are a match to TRBD2. The germline V gene encodes CDR1 MNHEY and CDR2 SVGAGI. The junction had 2 bases not matched to a gene; V was cut back by 5 bases and J by 11 bases. This CDR3 spans 11 amino acids. CDR3 DNA sequence: TGTGCCAGCAGTGAGGGACTAGTTCAGTACTTC. This translates into CASSEGLVQYF.

On this clonotype itself: The junction does not match germline at one end; this may be a read error. This sequence joins TRBV29-1 and TRBJ2-7; 7 bases are shared with TRBD1. Germline V lookup: CDR1 SQVTM, CDR2 ANQGSEA. This CDR3 has 15 amino acids. CDR3 coding DNA: TGCGGCGTTGAAGCCTCCGGGACAGTATCCTACGAGCAGTACTTC. Protein: CGVEASGTVSYEQYF.

This clonotype was detected only once. A much bigger clone sits one base away, suggesting this may be a read error. This rearrangement joins TRBV12-3 or TRBV12-4 to TRBJ2-1; 7 nucleotides agree with TRBD2. The CDR3 loop spans 15 amino acids. The J segment lost 5 bases and the V segment lost 1 base, leaving 5 bases of the junction unmatched. The CDR3: CASSLGTRGHNEQFF. CDR3 bases: TGTGCCAGCAGTTTAGGGACTAGAGGACACAATGAGCAGTTCTTC.

The rearrangement joins TRBV29-1 to TRBJ1-4; weak D call: TRBD1 (5 bases). CDR3 size: 14 residues. V gave up 1 base and J gave up 9 bases, with 15 bases separating them. Germline CDR1 reads SQVTM; CDR2 reads ANQGSEA. The DNA of the CDR3 is TGCAGCGTTGAAGCCGGGTCAGGGAATAAAAAACTGTTTTTT. Protein: CSVEAGSGNKKLFF.

Details on this clonotype: The conserved phenylalanine or tryptophan is not found at the CDR3 terminus, so this likely reflects a read error. This chain joins TRBV11-2 and TRBJ2-1, with a weak D call TRBD2 (6 bases). Germline-derived CDR1 and CDR2 are SGHAT and FQNNGV. CDR3 length: 15 residues. V shed 1 base and J shed 12 bases, with 19 bases lying between them. DNA for the CDR3: TGTGCCAGCAGCTTAGGGATAAGCGGGTTTGTGAGGCAGTTCTTA. This translates into CASSLGISGFVRQFL.

Only a few counts were recorded for this clonotype. The chain employs TRBV28 and TRBJ1-4, with D tentatively TRBD1 (6 bases). CDR1 and CDR2 (germline): MDHEN, SYDVKM. This CDR3 has 16 residues. Trimming took off 2 bases at V and 2 bases at J, with 12 bases between the two ends. CDR3: CASSLEGGSTNEKLFF. The CDR3 DNA sequence: TGTGCCAGCAGTTTAGAGGGGGGGAGCACTAATGAAAAACTGTTTTTT.

This clonotype appeared a single time. A read error may explain this, as a much larger clone is one base away. The V and J genes are TRBV4-1 and TRBJ2-6; no clear D gene. V dropped 7 bases and J dropped 0 bases, with 10 bases sitting between them. This CDR3 spans 15 amino acids. CDR1 MGHRA and CDR2 YSYEKL come from the germline V gene. The CDR3 DNA sequence: TGCGCCAGCACCCAGTCGGTCTCTGGGGCCAACGTCCTGACTTTC. Translation gives CASTQSVSGANVLTF.

Regarding this clonotype: Just one base apart from a much larger clone, this may be a read error. This chain connects TRBV29-1 to TRBJ2-5; the D is unclear. V was pared by 4 bases and J by 1 base, with 13 bases between. There are 14 residues in the CDR3. Per germline, CDR1 SQVTM and CDR2 ANQGSEA. In DNA form, the CDR3 reads TGCAGCGTTGTCAAATATGTCGCCCAAGAGACCCAGTACTTC. Amino acid sequence: CSVVKYVAQETQYF.

Regarding this clonotype: An end of the junction does not agree with germline; a read error may underlie this. This rearrangement joins TRBV11-2 to TRBJ2-5; 9 bases are a match to TRBD1. CDR3 length: 15 amino acids. From germline, CDR1 is SGHAT and CDR2 FQNNGV. The CDR3 region has the DNA TGTGCCATCAGCTTAGGGGACAGGGACCAGGAGACCCGGTACTTC. This translates into CAISLGDRDQETRYF.

Points on this clonotype: This may be a read error, as it is one base from a much larger clone. This chain joins TRBV11-2 and TRBJ2-2, with D perhaps matching TRBD1 (6 bases). Trimming cost V 5 bases and J 4 bases, with 14 bases left between them. Germline lookup yields CDR1 SGHAT and CDR2 FQNNGV. CDR3 length equals 15 residues. The chain's CDR3 is CASSHPDRFTGELFF. CDR3 DNA sequence: TGTGCCAGCAGCCATCCGGACAGATTCACCGGGGAGCTGTTTTTT.

A remark on this clonotype: This CDR3 is missing its conserved last phenylalanine or tryptophan, likely due to a read error. The chain recombines TRBV29-1 with TRBJ1-5; TRBD1 might be the D (6 bases). The CDR3 is 13 amino acids. V lost 6 bases, J lost 0 bases, and 9 bases lay in between. Germline CDR1 and CDR2: SQVTM and ANQGSEA. This CDR3 is CSVGHNSNQPQHS. CDR3 bases: TGCAGCGTGGGACATAATAGCAATCAGCCCCAGCATTCT.

The chain joins TRBV11-2 to TRBJ2-5, with D perhaps TRBD1 (6 bases). The length of the CDR3 is 14 residues. V gave up 5 bases and J gave up 4 bases, with 14 bases separating them. Germline CDR1 and CDR2: SGHAT and FQNNGV. CDR3 amino acids: CASSIGQTGETQYF. As DNA, the CDR3 is TGTGCCAGCAGCATCGGACAGACGGGAGAGACCCAGTACTTC.

This clonotype was picked up many times. The gene calls are TRBV6-1 and TRBJ1-2, with a possible D match to TRBD1 (6 bases). This CDR3 is built from 15 residues. Germline V gene data show CDR1 as MNHNS and CDR2 as SASEGT. V was pared by 6 bases and J by 2 bases, with 16 bases between. The CDR3 region has the DNA TGTGCCAGCAGATCGAGATCGACAGGAAACTATGGCTACACCTTC. It yields the protein CASRSRSTGNYGYTF.

On this clonotype: A clone one base away is much larger, so this may be a read error. The chain has TRBV11-2 and TRBJ2-7, with unresolved D. CDR3 length: 10 residues. CDR1 and CDR2 from the germline V gene are SGHAT and FQNNGV. For the CDR3, the DNA is TGTGCCGGCAGCTCCTACGAGCAGTACTTC. Translating gives CAGSSYEQYF.

About this clonotype: This may stem from a read error, because a much larger clone lies one nucleotide away. The rearrangement uses TRBV11-3 and TRBJ2-5; 11 bases align to TRBD1. Germline V gene data show CDR1 as SGHNT and CDR2 as YENEEA. The CDR3 is made up of 16 amino acids. The chain's CDR3 is CASSPRTGGFEETQHF. Here the CDR3 DNA reads TGTGCCAGCAGCCCCCGGACAGGGGGCTTCGAAGAGACCCAGCACTTC. The whole variable domain, remainder taken from reference TRBV11-3 and TRBJ2-5, is EAGVVQSPRYKIIEKKQPVAFWCNPISGHNTLYWYLQNLGQGPELLIRYENEEAVDDSQLPKDRFSAERLKGVDSTLKIQPAELGDSAVYLCASSPRTGGFEETQHFGPGTRLLVL.

The chain is built from TRBV5-1 and TRBJ2-3; D gene uncertain. CDR3 size: 15 residues. Trimming shortened V by 4 bases and J by 4 bases, and 16 bases separated the two germline ends. Germline-derived CDR1 and CDR2 are SGHRS and YFSETQ. The CDR3 is CASSLGSGDSDTQYF. CDR3 DNA: TGCGCCAGCAGCCTCGGATCCGGAGACTCAGATACGCAGTATTTT.

As concerns this clonotype: A read error is possible here, since a much larger clone lies one base away. The J gene is TRBJ2-1, the V gene TRBV6-5, with 13 bases lining up with TRBD2. Germline loops: CDR1 MNHEY, CDR2 SVGAGI. The length of the CDR3 is 15 residues. CDR3 DNA: TGTGCCAGCAGGAAAGGGGGGACTAGCGGGAATGGGCAGTTCTTC. Translated: CASRKGGTSGNGQFF.

With respect to this clonotype: This may be a read error: a much more frequent sequence differs by one nucleotide. The V gene is TRBV4-3, the J gene TRBJ2-1; a possible D gene is TRBD2 (6 bases). This CDR3 has 16 residues. Germline CDR1 is LGHNA and CDR2 is YSLEER. DNA of the CDR3: TGCGCCGGCAGCCAAGTTCTGGCGGGGACCTACAATGAGCAGTTCTTC. It translates to CAGSQVLAGTYNEQFF.

This rearrangement joins TRBV11-2 to TRBJ2-3; 8 bases match TRBD2. V shed 3 bases and J 5 bases; nucleotides not matched to a gene: 13. The CDR3 extends over 17 amino acids. Germline lookup yields CDR1 SGHAT and CDR2 FQNNGV. Here the CDR3 reads CASSFAWASGPKDTQYF. DNA for the CDR3: TGTGCCAGCAGCTTCGCCTGGGCTAGCGGGCCCAAAGATACGCAGTATTTT.

The chain is built from TRBV6-5 and TRBJ1-2, with D maybe TRBD1 (5 bases). In germline, CDR1 is MNHEY, CDR2 SVGAGI. The V end was cut by 6 bases, the J end by 2 bases, with 19 bases between. The CDR3 is made up of 16 amino acids. This CDR3 is CASRPPPGKMNYGYTF. CDR3 sequence (DNA): TGTGCCAGCAGACCACCGCCAGGGAAGATGAACTATGGCTACACCTTC.